A single sample is the source of the 26 T cell receptor beta chains below, sequenced in a study of human T cells and chemical hapten exposure. TCRdb analysed the RACE reads with MiXCR anew, one entry per CDR3 protein. The data contain 370,000 or so distinct CDR3 sequences, 4.8% of them singletons. The time point was: patch test 1, 2 weeks after DPC sensitization. This sample's treatment: therapeutic diphenylcyclopropenone sensitization with weekly scalp DPC. Sequences were derived from whole blood, sampled in connection with sensitization to the hapten diphenylcyclopropenone (DPC). These receptors originate from a woman aged 45-65 years with alopecia areata. Some clones in this sample may be carry-over from other donors' samples.

This clonotype was observed a few times. The gene calls are TRBV19 and TRBJ1-6, with a weak D call TRBD1 (5 bases). Trimming removed 4 bases at V and 7 bases at J, with 14 bases between. The CDR3 is made up of 15 amino acids. Germline V gives CDR1 LNHDA, CDR2 SQIVND (reference sequence). CDR3 loop: CASSTADTSNSPLHF. In nucleotides, the CDR3 is TGTGCCAGTAGTACCGCGGACACTTCCAATTCACCCCTCCACTTT. Using reference TRBV19 and TRBJ1-6 for the parts outside the CDR3, the full variable domain is DGGITQSPKYLFRKEGQNVTLSCEQNLNHDAMYWYRQDPGQGLRLIYYSQIVNDFQKGDIAEGYSVSREKKESFPLTVTSAQKNPTAFYLCASSTADTSNSPLHFGNGTRLTVT.

This clonotype came up many times. This chain connects TRBV7-9 to TRBJ1-4, with D perhaps TRBD1 (5 bases). This CDR3 contains 13 residues. The V gene's germline CDR1 is SEHNR and CDR2 FQNEAQ (reference sequence). V dropped 5 bases and J dropped 12 bases, with 16 bases sitting between them. DNA of the CDR3: TGTGCCAGCAGCCATCCCGGCGAGGGACAACTGTTTTTT. It codes for CASSHPGEGQLFF.

This clonotype has at least ten counts. V usage is TRBV29-1 and J usage is TRBJ2-3; no reliable D call. Trimming pared 2 bases from V and 0 bases from J, leaving 12 bases between. Germline V gives CDR1 SQVTM, CDR2 ANQGSEA. The CDR3 covers 15 residues. The CDR3 DNA follows: TGCAGCGTTGAAAAAGGCACTGGTAGCACAGATACGCAGTATTTT. It encodes CSVEKGTGSTDTQYF.

The gene calls are TRBV12-3 or TRBV12-4 and TRBJ2-7; D not certain. The CDR3 covers 13 residues. The V and J ends lost 7 bases and 5 bases respectively, with 15 bases between them. In DNA, the CDR3 is TGTGCCAGCACCATCGCCCACACGGACGAGCAGTACTTC. This translates into CASTIAHTDEQYF.

The sample holds many counts of this clonotype. The chain employs TRBV12-3 or TRBV12-4 and TRBJ2-3; a weak D match, TRBD2 (6 bases). Trimming pared 7 bases from V and 2 bases from J, leaving 22 bases between. CDR3 length equals 17 residues. CDR3 coding DNA: TGTGCCAGCAACTCCTACCGCGGGGCCAGGCCCACAGATACGCAGTATTTT. This sequence encodes CASNSYRGARPTDTQYF.

This clonotype turned up a few times. The rearrangement uses TRBV5-1 and TRBJ1-5; 8 bases match TRBD1. Germline V gene sequence: CDR1 SGHRS, CDR2 YFSETQ. V trimming: 0 bases; J trimming: 7 bases; junction bases outside the gene matches: 6. CDR3 size: 15 residues. The CDR3: CASSLEGQVEQPQHF. The CDR3 coding sequence is TGCGCCAGCAGCTTGGAGGGACAGGTAGAACAGCCCCAGCATTTT.

V is TRBV19 and J is TRBJ1-2; 7 positions agree with TRBD1. The germline gives CDR1 LNHDA, CDR2 SQIVND (reference sequence). The CDR3 length is 15 residues. With 8 bases clipped from V and 4 bases from J, the junction kept 13 bases outside the gene matches. CDR3 sequence (DNA): TGTGCCAGTGGGGACTACAGGGGTTGGACCTATGGCTACACCTTC. Protein: CASGDYRGWTYGYTF.

The table lists this clonotype with many counts. The rearrangement uses TRBV2 and TRBJ1-5; D not resolved. The ends were cut back, 2 bases at V and 5 bases at J, with 7 bases in the middle. Germline V lookup: CDR1 SNHLY, CDR2 FYNNEI. This CDR3 has 13 residues. The CDR3 region has the DNA TGTGCCAGCAGTGAAACCAGACATCAGCCCCAGCATTTT. Residues: CASSETRHQPQHF.

This chain links TRBV20-1 with TRBJ2-3; D may be TRBD2 (7 bases). V lost 6 bases and J lost 4, with 26 bases in between. CDR1 DFQATT and CDR2 SNEGSKA come from the germline V gene (reference sequence). This CDR3 region has 17 residues. CDR3 protein: CSAILIWGGRRADTQYF. The CDR3 coding sequence is TGCAGTGCCATCCTGATTTGGGGGGGCCGGAGGGCAGATACGCAGTATTTT.

This clonotype appeared many times. The chain links TRBV11-1 to TRBJ2-7; D may be TRBD1 or TRBD2 (5 bases each). V shed 7 bases and J shed 5 bases, with 12 bases lying between them. The germline V gene encodes CDR1 SGHAT and CDR2 FQDESV (reference sequence). This CDR3 contains 12 residues. The CDR3 region has the DNA TGTGCCAGCAATGAGGGGTTGGACGAGCAGTACTTC. Its protein is CASNEGLDEQYF. The variable domain in full, completed from reference TRBV11-1 and TRBJ2-7, reads EAEVAQSPRYKITEKSQAVAFWCDPISGHATLYWYRQILGQGPELLVQFQDESVVDDSQLPKDRFSAERLKGVDSTLKIQPAELGDSAMYLCASNEGLDEQYFGPGTRLTVT.

This clonotype was recorded many times. V usage is TRBV12-3 or TRBV12-4 and J usage is TRBJ1-5; 7 nucleotides align to TRBD1. After removal of 3 bases from V and 6 bases from J, the junction contained 5 bases not matched to a gene. The CDR3 contains 14 residues. CDR3 DNA sequence: TGTGCCAGCAGTTTTAGCCAGGGGGGTCAGCCCCAGCATTTT. It codes for CASSFSQGGQPQHF.

The rearrangement joins TRBV6-2 or TRBV6-3 to TRBJ2-7, with TRBD2 matching over 11 bases. The CDR3 contains 13 residues. Germline V gene data show CDR1 as MNHEY and CDR2 as SVGEGT. J gave up 5 bases and V 7 bases, and 4 bases lay outside the gene matches. CDR3 DNA: TGTGCCAGCAAGACTAGCGGGACCCACGAGCAGTACTTC. Its protein is CASKTSGTHEQYF.

This clonotype occurred many times. V gene TRBV12-3 or TRBV12-4 combines with J gene TRBJ2-2; 9 bases agree with TRBD2. The CDR3 covers 17 residues. V shed 3 bases, J shed 5 bases, and the junction held 10 bases outside the gene matches. The CDR3 spells CASSLDPGLAVTGELFF. Here the CDR3 DNA reads TGTGCCAGCAGTTTGGATCCGGGACTAGCCGTTACCGGGGAGCTGTTTTTT.

This clonotype was counted many times. The rearrangement links TRBV29-1 to TRBJ1-2; D call uncertain. CDR1 is SQVTM, CDR2 ANQGSEA, per germline. With 7 bases removed from V and 0 bases from J, the gap between germline ends came to 18 bases. The CDR3 spans 15 residues. The CDR3 loop is CSEEGRDGTNYGYTF. The CDR3 DNA follows: TGCAGCGAAGAGGGAAGGGATGGAACTAACTATGGCTACACCTTC.

This clonotype has ten or more counts. The chain employs TRBV5-1 and TRBJ1-1; no firm D call. The germline V gene encodes CDR1 SGHRS and CDR2 YFSETQ. V was clipped by 5 bases and J by 0 bases, with 17 bases between them. This CDR3 has 16 amino acids. CDR3 nucleotide sequence: TGCGCCAGCAGAGCCCCGCTAGACGGGATGAACACTGAAGCTTTCTTT. It specifies CASRAPLDGMNTEAFF. The full variable domain, completed using reference TRBV5-1 and TRBJ1-1, is KAGVTQTPRYLIKTRGQQVTLSCSPISGHRSVSWYQQTPGQGLQFLFEYFSETQRNKGNFPGRFSGRQFSNSRSEMNVSTLELGDSALYLCASRAPLDGMNTEAFFGQGTRLTVV.

The genes are TRBV27 and TRBJ1-5; possibly TRBD1 for D (5 bases). Germline assignment: CDR1 MNHEY and CDR2 SMNVEV (reference sequence). This CDR3 spans 15 amino acids. Trimming took 2 bases from V and 4 from J, leaving 12 bases between them. In DNA form, the CDR3 reads TGTGCCAGCAGTTTACGGATGGGGGGGAATCAGCCCCAGCATTTT. Amino acid sequence: CASSLRMGGNQPQHF.

The V call is TRBV6-1, the J call TRBJ2-7, with D maybe TRBD2 (6 bases). The V end lost 6 bases, the J end lost 5 bases, and 20 bases lay between the germline ends. The germline CDR1 and CDR2 sequences are MNHNS and SASEGT. CDR3 size: 15 residues. The CDR3 reads CASRTRLGVKNEQYF. The DNA for the CDR3 is TGTGCCAGCAGAACCCGACTAGGGGTTAAGAACGAGCAGTACTTC.

There are a few counts of this clonotype. The genes are TRBV9 and TRBJ2-3, with D unclear. Trimming removed 0 bases from V and 0 bases from J, with 11 bases in between. Germline V gene lookup returns CDR1 SGDLS and CDR2 YYNGEE. There are 16 residues in the CDR3. The CDR3 DNA sequence: TGTGCCAGCAGCGTAGCTGGCTCTGTCAGCACAGATACGCAGTATTTT. Translating it yields CASSVAGSVSTDTQYF.

This clonotype has at least ten counts. The V and J genes are TRBV7-9 and TRBJ2-5, with TRBD2 matching over 7 bases. CDR3 length: 14 residues. Looked up from germline, CDR1 is SEHNR and CDR2 is FQNEAQ (reference sequence). After removal of 4 bases from V and 2 bases from J, the junction contained 4 bases not matched to a gene. Here the CDR3 reads CASSSKREQETQYF. The CDR3 bases are TGTGCCAGCAGCTCTAAGCGGGAACAAGAGACCCAGTACTTC.

The V and J genes are TRBV5-1 and TRBJ2-7; the D is unclear. V lost 5 bases and J 2 bases, leaving 8 bases between the germline ends. Germline V CDR1 and CDR2: SGHRS, YFSETQ. The CDR3 totals 12 residues. DNA of the CDR3: TGCGCCAGCAGTCATGGAACCTACGAGCAGTACTTC. This translates into CASSHGTYEQYF.

This clonotype was seen ten or more times. The chain couples TRBV4-2 to TRBJ2-1; 8 bases line up with TRBD2. Germline V gene sequence: CDR1 LGHNA, CDR2 YNFKEQ. The V segment lost 0 bases and the J segment 8 bases; nucleotides outside the gene matches: 9. The CDR3 loop spans 16 amino acids. CDR3 bases: TGTGCCAGCAGCCAAGAGTCGAGCGGGGGTTTCGATGAGCAGTTCTTC. Its translation: CASSQESSGGFDEQFF.

This sequence joins TRBV27 and TRBJ1-5, with 7 bases identical to TRBD1. The V gene's germline CDR1 is MNHEY and CDR2 SMNVEV (reference sequence). The CDR3 is 15 amino acids. Unmatched junction bases numbered 4, after V lost 2 bases and J lost 3 bases. The CDR3 spells CASSLTQGLNQPQHF. The CDR3 region has the DNA TGTGCCAGCAGTTTAACACAGGGGCTCAATCAGCCCCAGCATTTT.

This clonotype was seen many times. This chain links TRBV30 with TRBJ2-1; 11 bases line up with TRBD2. There are 16 residues in the CDR3. From germline, CDR1 is GTSNPN and CDR2 SVGIG (reference sequence). J gave up 3 bases and V 0 bases, and 4 bases lay outside the gene matches. CDR3 nucleotides: TGTGCCTGGAGTGTTCCGGGACTAGCGGTCTACAATGAGCAGTTCTTC. This gives the protein CAWSVPGLAVYNEQFF.

The gene calls are TRBV24-1 and TRBJ2-1; D remains ambiguous. The CDR3 contains 14 residues. Per the germline V gene, CDR1 is KGHDR and CDR2 is SFDVKD. V was shortened by 9 bases and J by 8 bases, with 19 bases between the two germline ends. This chain's CDR3 is CATHQAPSADEQFF. As DNA, the CDR3 is TGTGCCACCCATCAGGCCCCATCGGCGGATGAGCAGTTCTTC.

This clonotype was detected a few times. This rearrangement joins TRBV29-1 to TRBJ1-1, with D unresolved. CDR3 size: 11 residues. Per the germline V gene, CDR1 is SQVTM and CDR2 is ANQGSEA. CDR3 amino acids: CIGVLNTEAFF. Here the CDR3 DNA reads TGCATCGGAGTTCTGAACACTGAAGCTTTCTTT.

This clonotype showed up just a few times. The chain joins TRBV4-2 to TRBJ2-7, with 10 bases lining up with TRBD2. Germline V gene data show CDR1 as LGHNA and CDR2 as YNFKEQ. V was pared by 1 base and J by 0 bases, with 0 bases of the junction left unmatched. This CDR3 comprises 15 residues. The CDR3 sequence is CASSQASGSSYEQYF. The CDR3 region has the DNA TGTGCCAGCAGCCAAGCTAGCGGGAGCTCCTACGAGCAGTACTTC.